This T cell receptor (beta chain) was sequenced for a study of blood T cell repertoires in COVID-19. With 4 bases clipped from V and 7 bases from J, the junction kept 7 bases outside the gene matches. The CDR3 extends over 15 amino acids. From germline, CDR1 is MNHEY and CDR2 SMNVEV (reference sequence). Per the study methods: Estimates of nucleated cell counts were drawn from the amplification of reference gene primers. Libraries were prepared by immunoSEQ multiplex PCR; TCRdb keeps only in-frame clonotypes and omits some of them. V and J calls and clone size are as listed in that table; D and trimming were resolved from the DNA. The data hold under 85,000 clones, with roughly nine tenths observed a single time.

The source of this sequence is a man older than 75 in a cohort sampled during active COVID-19. This chain uses TRBV27 with TRBJ1-4; TRBD1 matches at 9 bases. Specimen: peripheral blood. This chain's CDR3 is CASSSFGQGTEKLFF. CDR3 sequence (DNA): TGTGCCAGCAGTTCGTTCGGACAGGGGACTGAAAAACTGTTTTTT.